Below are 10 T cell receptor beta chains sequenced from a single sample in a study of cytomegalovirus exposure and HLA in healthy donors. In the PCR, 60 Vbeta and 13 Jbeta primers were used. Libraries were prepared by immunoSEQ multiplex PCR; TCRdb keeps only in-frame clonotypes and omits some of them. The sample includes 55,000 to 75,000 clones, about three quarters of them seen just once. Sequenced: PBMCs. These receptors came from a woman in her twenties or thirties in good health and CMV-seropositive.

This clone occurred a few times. The CDR3 is CASSYSRGKGTGELFF. CDR3 DNA sequence: TGTGCCAGCAGTTACTCAAGGGGGAAGGGTACCGGGGAGCTGTTTTTT. The genes are TRBV6-5 and TRBJ2-2, with D possibly matching TRBD1 (6 bases). The germline V gene has CDR1 MNHEY and CDR2 SVGAGI. Between the trimmed V and J ends, which lost 0 bases and 5 bases, there was a span of 13 bases. This CDR3 has 16 residues.

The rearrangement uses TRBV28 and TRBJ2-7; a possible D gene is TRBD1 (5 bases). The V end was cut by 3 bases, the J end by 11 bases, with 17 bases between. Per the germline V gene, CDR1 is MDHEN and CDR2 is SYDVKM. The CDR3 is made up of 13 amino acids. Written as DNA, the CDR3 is TGTGCCAGCAGTTTGAGACCAACAGGTCGGGAGTACTTC. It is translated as CASSLRPTGREYF. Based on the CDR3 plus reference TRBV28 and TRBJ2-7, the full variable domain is DVKVTQSSRYLVKRTGEKVFLECVQDMDHENMFWYRQDPGLGLRLIYFSYDVKMKEKGDIPEGYSVSREKKERFSLILESASTNQTSMYLCASSLRPTGREYFGPGTRLTVT.

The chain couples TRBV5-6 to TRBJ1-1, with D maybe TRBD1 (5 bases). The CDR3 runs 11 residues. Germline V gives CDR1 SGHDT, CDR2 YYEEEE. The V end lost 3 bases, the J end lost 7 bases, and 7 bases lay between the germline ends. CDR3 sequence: CASSSGGEAFF. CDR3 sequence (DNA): TGTGCCAGCAGCTCGGGGGGTGAAGCTTTCTTT.

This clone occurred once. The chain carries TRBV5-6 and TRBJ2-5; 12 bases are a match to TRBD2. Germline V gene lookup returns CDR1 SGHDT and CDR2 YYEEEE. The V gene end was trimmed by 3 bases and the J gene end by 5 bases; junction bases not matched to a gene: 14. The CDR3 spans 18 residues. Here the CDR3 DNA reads TGTGCCAGCAGCTACCCTGCGGGACTAGCGGGCCGGGGGGAGACCCAGTACTTC. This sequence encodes CASSYPAGLAGRGETQYF.

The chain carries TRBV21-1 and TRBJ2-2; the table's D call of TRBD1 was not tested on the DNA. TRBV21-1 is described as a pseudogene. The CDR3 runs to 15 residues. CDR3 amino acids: CASSGTLPPTGELFF. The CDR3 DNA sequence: TGTGCCAGCAGTGGGACACTACCCCCCACCGGGGAGCTGTTTTTT.

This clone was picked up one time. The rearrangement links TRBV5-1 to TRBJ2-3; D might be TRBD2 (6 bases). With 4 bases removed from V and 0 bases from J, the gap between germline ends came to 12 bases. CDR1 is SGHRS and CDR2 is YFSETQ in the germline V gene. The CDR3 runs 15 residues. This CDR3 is CASSPGAASTDTQYF. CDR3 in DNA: TGCGCCAGCAGCCCGGGAGCAGCTAGCACAGATACGCAGTATTTT.

DNA for the CDR3: TGTGCCAGTAGGGACACTACTAACTATGGCTACACCTTC. Protein product: CASRDTTNYGYTF. The chain combines TRBV19 with TRBJ1-2; weak D call: TRBD1 (5 bases). Trimming took off 6 bases at V and 0 bases at J, with 8 bases between the two ends. CDR3 size: 13 residues. Germline lookup yields CDR1 LNHDA and CDR2 SQIVND (reference sequence).

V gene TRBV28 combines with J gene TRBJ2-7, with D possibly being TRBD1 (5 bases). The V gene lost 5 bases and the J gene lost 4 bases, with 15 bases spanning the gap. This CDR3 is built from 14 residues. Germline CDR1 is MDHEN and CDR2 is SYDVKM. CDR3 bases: TGTGCCAGCAGTCGGAGACAGCCCTGGTACGAGCAGTACTTC. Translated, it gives CASSRRQPWYEQYF.

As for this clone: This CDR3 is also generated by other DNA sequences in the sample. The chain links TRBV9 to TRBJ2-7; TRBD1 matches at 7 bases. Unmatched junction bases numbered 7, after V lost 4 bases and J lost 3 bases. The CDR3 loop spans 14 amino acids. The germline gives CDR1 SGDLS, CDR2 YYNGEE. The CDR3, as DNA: TGTGCCAGCAGCCCGAGGGACAGTTTCTACGAGCAGTACTTC. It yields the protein CASSPRDSFYEQYF. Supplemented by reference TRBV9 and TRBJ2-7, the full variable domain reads DSGVTQTPKHLITATGQRVTLRCSPRSGDLSVYWYQQSLDQGLQFLIQYYNGEERAKGNILERFSAQQFPDLHSELNLSSLELGDSALYFCASSPRDSFYEQYFGPGTRLTVT.

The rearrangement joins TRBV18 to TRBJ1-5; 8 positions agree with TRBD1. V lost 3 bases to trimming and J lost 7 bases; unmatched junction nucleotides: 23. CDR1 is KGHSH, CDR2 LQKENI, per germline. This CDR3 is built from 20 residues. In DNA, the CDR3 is TGTGCCAGCTCACCGTTGGGGACCCCGGCAGGGGGCGGTTTGGGACAGCCCCAGCATTTT. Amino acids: CASSPLGTPAGGGLGQPQHF. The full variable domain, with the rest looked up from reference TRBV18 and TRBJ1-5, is NAGVMQNPRHLVRRRGQEARLRCSPMKGHSHVYWYRQLPEEGLKFMVYLQKENIIDESGMPKERFSAEFPKEGPSILRIQQVVRGDSAAYFCASSPLGTPAGGGLGQPQHFGDGTRLSIL.